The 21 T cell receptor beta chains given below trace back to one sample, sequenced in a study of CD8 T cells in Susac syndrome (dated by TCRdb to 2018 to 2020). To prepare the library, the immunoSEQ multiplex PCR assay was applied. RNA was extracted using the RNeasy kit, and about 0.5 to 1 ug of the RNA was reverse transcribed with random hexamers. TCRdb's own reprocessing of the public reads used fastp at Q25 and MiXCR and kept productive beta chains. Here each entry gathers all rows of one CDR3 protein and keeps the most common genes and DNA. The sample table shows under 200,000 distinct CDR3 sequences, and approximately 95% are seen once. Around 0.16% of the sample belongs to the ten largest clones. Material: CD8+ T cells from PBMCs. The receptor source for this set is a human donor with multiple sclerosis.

DNA of the CDR3: TGTGCCATCAGTCCAGCTTCCTATAATTCACCCCTCCACTTT. This codes for CAISPASYNSPLHF. The V call is TRBV10-3, the J call TRBJ1-6, with D uncertain. CDR3 length equals 14 residues. The V gene lost 5 bases and the J gene lost 1 base, with 6 bases spanning the gap. The germline V gene has CDR1 ENHRY and CDR2 SYGVKD.

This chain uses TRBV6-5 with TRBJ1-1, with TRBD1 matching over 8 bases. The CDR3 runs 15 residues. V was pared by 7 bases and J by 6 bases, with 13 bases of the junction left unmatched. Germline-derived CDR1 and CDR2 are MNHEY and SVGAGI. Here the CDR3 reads CASTPTPRGRPEAFF. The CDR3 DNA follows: TGTGCCAGCACCCCGACACCCAGGGGGCGACCTGAAGCTTTCTTT.

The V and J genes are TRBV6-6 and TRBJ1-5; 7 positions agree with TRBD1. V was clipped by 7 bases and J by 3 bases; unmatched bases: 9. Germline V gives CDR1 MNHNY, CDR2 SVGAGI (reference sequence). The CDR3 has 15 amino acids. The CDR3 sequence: CASNPKTGNNQPQHF. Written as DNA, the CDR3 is TGTGCCAGCAATCCGAAGACAGGGAACAATCAGCCCCAGCATTTT.

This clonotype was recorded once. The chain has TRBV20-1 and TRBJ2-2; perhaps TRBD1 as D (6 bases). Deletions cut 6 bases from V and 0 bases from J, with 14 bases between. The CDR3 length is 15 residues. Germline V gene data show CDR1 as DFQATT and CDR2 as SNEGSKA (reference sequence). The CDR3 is CSAPPTGPNTGELFF. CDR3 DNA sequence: TGCAGTGCCCCACCCACAGGGCCGAACACCGGGGAGCTGTTTTTT.

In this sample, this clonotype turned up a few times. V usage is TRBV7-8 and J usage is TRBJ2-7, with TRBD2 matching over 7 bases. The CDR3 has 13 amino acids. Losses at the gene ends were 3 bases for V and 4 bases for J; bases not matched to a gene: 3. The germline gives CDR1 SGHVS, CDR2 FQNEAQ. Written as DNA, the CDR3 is TGTGCCAGCAGCTTGGAACTAGCGTACGAGCAGTACTTC. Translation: CASSLELAYEQYF.

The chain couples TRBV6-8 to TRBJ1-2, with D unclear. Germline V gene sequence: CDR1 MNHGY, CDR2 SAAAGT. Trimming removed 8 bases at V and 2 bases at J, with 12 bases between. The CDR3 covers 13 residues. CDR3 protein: CASLDGRNYGYTF. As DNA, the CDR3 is TGTGCCAGCCTAGACGGACGGAACTATGGCTACACCTTC.

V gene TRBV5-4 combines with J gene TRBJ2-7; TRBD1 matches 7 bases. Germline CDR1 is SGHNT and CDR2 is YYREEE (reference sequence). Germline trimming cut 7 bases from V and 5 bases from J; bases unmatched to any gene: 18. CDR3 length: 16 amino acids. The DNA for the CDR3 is TGTGCCAGCTACTCGCTACAACCGACAGGGATGGACGAGCAGTACTTC. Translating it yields CASYSLQPTGMDEQYF.

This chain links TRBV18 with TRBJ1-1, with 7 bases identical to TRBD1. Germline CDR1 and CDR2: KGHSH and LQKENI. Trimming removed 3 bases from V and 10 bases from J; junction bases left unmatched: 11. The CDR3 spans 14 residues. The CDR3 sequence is CASSPGGRGNGAFF. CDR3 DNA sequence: TGTGCCAGCTCACCCGGTGGCAGGGGGAATGGAGCTTTCTTT.

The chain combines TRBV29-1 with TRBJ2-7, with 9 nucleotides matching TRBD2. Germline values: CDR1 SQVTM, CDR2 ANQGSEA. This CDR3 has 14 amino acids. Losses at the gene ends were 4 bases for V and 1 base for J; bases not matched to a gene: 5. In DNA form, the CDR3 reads TGCAGCGTTGTCCTTAGCGGGGGATCCTACGAGCAGTACTTC. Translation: CSVVLSGGSYEQYF.

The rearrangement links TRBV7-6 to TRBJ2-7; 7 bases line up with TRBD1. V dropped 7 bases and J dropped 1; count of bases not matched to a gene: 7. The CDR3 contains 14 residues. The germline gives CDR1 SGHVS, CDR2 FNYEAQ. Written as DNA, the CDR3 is TGTGCCAGCATCCCGGGGACAGAATCCTACGAGCAGTACTTC. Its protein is CASIPGTESYEQYF.

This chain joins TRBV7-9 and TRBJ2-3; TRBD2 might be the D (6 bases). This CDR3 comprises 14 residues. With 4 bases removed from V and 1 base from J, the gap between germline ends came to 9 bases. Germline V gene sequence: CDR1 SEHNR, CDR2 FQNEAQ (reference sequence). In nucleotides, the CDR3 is TGTGCCAGCAGCTATTCTAGCGGCACAGATACGCAGTATTTT. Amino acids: CASSYSSGTDTQYF.

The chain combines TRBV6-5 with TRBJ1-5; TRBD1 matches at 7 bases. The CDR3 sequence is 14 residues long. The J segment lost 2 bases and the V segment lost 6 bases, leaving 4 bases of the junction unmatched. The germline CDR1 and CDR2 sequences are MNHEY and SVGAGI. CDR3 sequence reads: CASRDGTGNQPQHF. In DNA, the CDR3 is TGTGCCAGCAGAGACGGGACAGGCAATCAGCCCCAGCATTTT.

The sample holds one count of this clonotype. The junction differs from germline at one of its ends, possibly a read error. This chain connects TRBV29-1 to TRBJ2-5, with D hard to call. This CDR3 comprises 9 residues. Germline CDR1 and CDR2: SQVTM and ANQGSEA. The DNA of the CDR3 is TGCAGCGTTCAAGAGACCCAGTACTTC. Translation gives CSVQETQYF. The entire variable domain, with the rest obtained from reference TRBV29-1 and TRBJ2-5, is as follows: SAVISQKPSRDICQRGTSLTIQCQVDSQVTMMFWYRQQPGQSLTLIATANQGSEATYESGFVIDKFPISRPNLTFSTLTVSNMSPEDSSIYLCSVQETQYFGPGTRLLVL.

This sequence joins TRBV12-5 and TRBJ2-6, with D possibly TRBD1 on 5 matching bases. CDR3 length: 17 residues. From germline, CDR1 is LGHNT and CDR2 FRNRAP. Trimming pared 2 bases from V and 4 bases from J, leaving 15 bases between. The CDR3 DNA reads TGTGCTAGTGGTTTGCCCCGTGGGGCCCTCGGGGCCAACGTCCTGACTTTC. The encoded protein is CASGLPRGALGANVLTF.

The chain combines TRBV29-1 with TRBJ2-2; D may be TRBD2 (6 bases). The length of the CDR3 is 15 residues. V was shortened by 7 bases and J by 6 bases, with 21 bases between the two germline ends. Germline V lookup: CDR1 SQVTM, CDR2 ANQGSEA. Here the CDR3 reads CSGQGLGRSAGELFF. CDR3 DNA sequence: TGCAGCGGGCAGGGTCTGGGGAGGTCGGCCGGGGAGCTGTTTTTT.

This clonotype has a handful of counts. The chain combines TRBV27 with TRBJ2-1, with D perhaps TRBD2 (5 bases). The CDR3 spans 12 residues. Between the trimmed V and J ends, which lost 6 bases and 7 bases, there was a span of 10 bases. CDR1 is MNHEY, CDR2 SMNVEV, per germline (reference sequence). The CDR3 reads CASSSTGNEQFF. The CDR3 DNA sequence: TGTGCCAGCAGCTCCACGGGAAATGAGCAGTTCTTC.

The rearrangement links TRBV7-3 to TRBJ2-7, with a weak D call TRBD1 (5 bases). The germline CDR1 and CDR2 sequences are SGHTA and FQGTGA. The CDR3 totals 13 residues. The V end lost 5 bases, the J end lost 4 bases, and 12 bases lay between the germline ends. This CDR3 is CASSVLQGYEQYF. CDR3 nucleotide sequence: TGTGCCAGCAGCGTACTCCAGGGTTACGAGCAGTACTTC.

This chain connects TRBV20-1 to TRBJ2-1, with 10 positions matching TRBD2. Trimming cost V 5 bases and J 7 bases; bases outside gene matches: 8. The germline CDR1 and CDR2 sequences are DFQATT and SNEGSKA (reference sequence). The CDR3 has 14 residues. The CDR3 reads CSAGLADKQNEQFF. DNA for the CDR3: TGCAGTGCTGGACTAGCGGACAAACAAAATGAGCAGTTCTTC.

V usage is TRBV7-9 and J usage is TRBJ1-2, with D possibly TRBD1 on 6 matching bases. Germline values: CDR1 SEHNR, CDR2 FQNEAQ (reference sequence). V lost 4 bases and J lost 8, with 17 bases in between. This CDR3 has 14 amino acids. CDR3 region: CASSWTGTPVGYTF. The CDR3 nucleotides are TGTGCCAGCAGCTGGACCGGGACACCGGTCGGCTACACCTTC.

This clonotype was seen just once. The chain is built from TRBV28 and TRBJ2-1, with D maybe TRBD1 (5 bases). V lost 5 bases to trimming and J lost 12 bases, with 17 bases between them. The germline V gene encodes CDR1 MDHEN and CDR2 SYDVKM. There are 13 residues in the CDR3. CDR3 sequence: CASSLAPRQWQFF. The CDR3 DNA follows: TGTGCCAGCAGTCTCGCTCCTAGACAGTGGCAGTTCTTC.

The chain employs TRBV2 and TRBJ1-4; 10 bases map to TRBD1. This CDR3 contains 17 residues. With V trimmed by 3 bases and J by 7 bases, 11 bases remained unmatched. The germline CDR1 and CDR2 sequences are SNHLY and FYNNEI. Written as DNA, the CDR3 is TGTGCCAGCAGTGATTGGGACAGGGGATATAACGTTGAAAAACTGTTTTTT. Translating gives CASSDWDRGYNVEKLFF.